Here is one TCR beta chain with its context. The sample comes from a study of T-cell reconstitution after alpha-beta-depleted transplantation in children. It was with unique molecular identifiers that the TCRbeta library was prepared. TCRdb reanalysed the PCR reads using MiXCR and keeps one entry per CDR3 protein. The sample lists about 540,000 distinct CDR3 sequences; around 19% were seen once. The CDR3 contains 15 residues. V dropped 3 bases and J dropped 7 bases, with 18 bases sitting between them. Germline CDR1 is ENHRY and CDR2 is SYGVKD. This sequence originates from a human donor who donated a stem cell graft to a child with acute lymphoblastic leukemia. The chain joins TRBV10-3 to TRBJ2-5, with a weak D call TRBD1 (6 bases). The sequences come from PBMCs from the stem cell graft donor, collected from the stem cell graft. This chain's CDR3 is CAISEWDNKRGTQYF. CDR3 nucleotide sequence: TGTGCCATCAGTGAATGGGACAACAAACGGGGGACCCAGTACTTC.